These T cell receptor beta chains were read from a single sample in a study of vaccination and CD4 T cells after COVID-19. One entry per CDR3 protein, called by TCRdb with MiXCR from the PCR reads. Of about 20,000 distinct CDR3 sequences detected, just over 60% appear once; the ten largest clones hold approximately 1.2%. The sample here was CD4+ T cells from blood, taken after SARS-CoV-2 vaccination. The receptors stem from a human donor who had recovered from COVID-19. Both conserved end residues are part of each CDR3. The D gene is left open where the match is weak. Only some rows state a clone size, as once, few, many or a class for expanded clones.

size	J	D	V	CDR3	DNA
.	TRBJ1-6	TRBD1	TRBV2	CAGVGGRSPLHF	TGTGCCGGAGTAGGGGGCCGATCACCCCTCCACTTT
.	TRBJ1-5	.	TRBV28	CASSWDGPNQPQHF	TGTGCCAGCAGTTGGGACGGACCCAATCAGCCCCAGCATTTT
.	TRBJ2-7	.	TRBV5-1	CASSLVLHRSSYEQYF	TGCGCCAGCAGCTTGGTTCTTCATAGGAGCTCCTACGAGCAGTACTTC
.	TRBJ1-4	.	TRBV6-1	CASRRGDEKLFF	TGTGCCAGCAGGAGAGGAGATGAAAAACTGTTTTTT
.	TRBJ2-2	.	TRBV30	CAWRSGGRDTGELFF	TGTGCCTGGAGATCCGGGGGCAGGGACACCGGGGAGCTGTTTTTT
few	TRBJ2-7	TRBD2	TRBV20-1	CSASPLAGSYEQYF	TGCAGTGCTTCCCCGCTAGCGGGGTCCTACGAGCAGTACTTC
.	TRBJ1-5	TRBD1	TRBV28	CASRLTGAYQPQHF	TGTGCCAGCAGACTAACAGGGGCTTATCAGCCCCAGCATTTT
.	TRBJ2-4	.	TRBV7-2	CASSLSTEDSELAKNIQYF	TGTGCCAGCAGCTTAAGTACTGAGGATAGCGAACTAGCCAAAAACATTCAGTACTTC
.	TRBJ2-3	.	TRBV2	CASSQRDSSGGNTQYF	TGTGCCAGCAGTCAAAGGGACTCATCGGGTGGAAATACGCAGTATTTT
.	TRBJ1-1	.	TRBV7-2	CASSHPNTEAFF	TGTGCCAGCAGCCATCCAAACACTGAAGCTTTCTTT
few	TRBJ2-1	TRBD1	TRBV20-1	CSASVRDSYNEQFF	TGCAGTGCTAGTGTAAGGGACAGTTACAATGAGCAGTTCTTC
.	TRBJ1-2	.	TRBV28	CASSLNQGVGYTF	TGTGCCAGCAGTTTAAACCAGGGAGTTGGCTACACCTTC
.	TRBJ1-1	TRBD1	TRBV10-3	CAIRTGQGRPEAFF	TGTGCCATCAGGACGGGACAGGGACGTCCTGAAGCTTTCTTT
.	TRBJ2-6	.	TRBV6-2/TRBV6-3	CASSHRGPLVRANVLTF	TGTGCCAGCAGTCATCGAGGGCCCCTGGTCCGGGCCAACGTCCTGACTTTC
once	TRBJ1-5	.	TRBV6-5	CASSYRGDNQPQHF	TGTGCCAGCAGTTATCGAGGCGACAATCAGCCCCAGCATTTT
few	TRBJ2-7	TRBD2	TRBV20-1	CSARGLAGNSYEQYF	TGCAGTGCTAGGGGCCTAGCGGGGAACTCCTACGAGCAGTACTTC
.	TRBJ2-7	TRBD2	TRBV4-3	CASSQDWGGNYEQYF	TGCGCCAGCAGCCAAGATTGGGGGGGGAACTACGAGCAGTACTTC
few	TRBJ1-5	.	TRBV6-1	CASTSSGNNQPQHF	TGTGCCAGTACTTCATCGGGGAACAATCAGCCCCAGCATTTT
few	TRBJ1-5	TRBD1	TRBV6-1	CASSDRDRGRQPQHF	TGTGCCAGCAGTGACAGAGACAGGGGCAGACAGCCCCAGCATTTT
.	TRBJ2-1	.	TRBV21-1	CAIPGLAGYNEQFF	TGTGCCATCCCCGGCCTAGCGGGGTACAATGAGCAGTTCTTC
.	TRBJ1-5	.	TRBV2	CASGVRGDQPQHF	TGTGCCAGCGGGGTCAGGGGCGATCAGCCCCAGCATTTT
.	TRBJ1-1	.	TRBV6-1	CASRGPGNTEAFF	TGTGCCAGCAGAGGGCCCGGGAACACTGAAGCTTTCTTT
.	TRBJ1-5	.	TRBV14	CASSLYGTNQPQHF	TGTGCCAGCAGCCTTTATGGGACCAATCAGCCCCAGCATTTT
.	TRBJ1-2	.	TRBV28	CASRPNRARYGYTF	TGTGCCAGCAGGCCAAACAGGGCTCGCTATGGCTACACCTTC
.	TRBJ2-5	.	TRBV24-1	CATTGPQETQYF	TGTGCCACCACAGGTCCCCAAGAGACCCAGTACTTC
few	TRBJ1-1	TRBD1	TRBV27	CASSFGTGTGDTEAFF	TGTGCCAGCAGTTTTGGGACAGGGACAGGGGACACTGAAGCTTTCTTT
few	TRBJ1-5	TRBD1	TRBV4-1	CASSHAGTGDSNQPQHF	TGCGCCAGCAGCCACGCCGGGACAGGGGATAGCAATCAGCCCCAGCATTTT
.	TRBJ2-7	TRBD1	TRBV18	CASSPDRGVYEQYF	TGTGCCAGCTCACCGGACAGGGGGGTCTACGAGCAGTACTTC
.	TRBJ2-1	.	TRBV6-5	CASSYSGASVSYNEQFF	TGTGCCAGCAGTTACTCGGGCGCGTCAGTCTCCTACAATGAGCAGTTCTTC
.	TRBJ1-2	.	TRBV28	CASSRSVQSYGYTF	TGTGCCAGCTCCCGCTCGGTGCAGTCCTATGGCTACACCTTC
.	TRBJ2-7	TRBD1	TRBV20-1	CRVGQGPIYEQYF	TGCAGAGTGGGACAGGGGCCGATCTACGAGCAGTACTTC
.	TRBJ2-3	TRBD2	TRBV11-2	CASSNFREGLDTQYF	TGTGCCAGCAGCAACTTCCGGGAGGGCCTCGATACGCAGTATTTT
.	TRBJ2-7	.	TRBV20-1	CSASGGHSYEQYF	TGCAGTGCTAGCGGGGGGCACTCCTACGAGCAGTACTTC
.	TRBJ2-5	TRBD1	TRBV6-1	CAISFDRVETQYF	TGTGCCATCAGCTTTGACAGGGTAGAGACCCAGTACTTC
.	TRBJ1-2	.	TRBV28	CASADRTWGYTF	TGTGCCAGCGCAGACAGAACCTGGGGCTACACCTTC
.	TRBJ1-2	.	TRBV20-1	CSARRTENYGYTF	TGCAGTGCTAGACGGACAGAGAACTATGGCTACACCTTC
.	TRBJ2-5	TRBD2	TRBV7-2	CASSQGTSGKETQYF	TGTGCCAGCAGCCAGGGGACTAGCGGTAAAGAGACCCAGTACTTC
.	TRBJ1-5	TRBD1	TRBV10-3	CAISPGDRDQPQHF	TGTGCCATCAGTCCTGGGGACAGAGATCAGCCCCAGCATTTT
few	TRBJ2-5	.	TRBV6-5	CASSYSGETQYF	TGTGCCAGCAGTTACTCGGGGGAGACCCAGTACTTC
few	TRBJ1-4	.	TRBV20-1	CSAIGQIGEKLFF	TGCAGTGCTATCGGACAGATAGGTGAAAAACTGTTTTTT
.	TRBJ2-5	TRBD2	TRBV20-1	CSARPTGGLAGLGETQYF	TGCAGTGCTAGACCCACAGGGGGACTAGCGGGATTAGGGGAGACCCAGTACTTC
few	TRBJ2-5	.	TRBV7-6	CASSLLATKGETQYF	TGTGCCAGCAGCTTGCTAGCGACAAAAGGGGAGACCCAGTACTTC
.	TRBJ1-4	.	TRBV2	CASSEVTLGKLFF	TGTGCCAGCAGTGAAGTTACGCTGGGAAAACTGTTTTTT
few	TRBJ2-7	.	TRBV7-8	CASIQDTFTYEQYF	TGTGCCAGCATCCAGGACACTTTTACCTACGAGCAGTACTTC
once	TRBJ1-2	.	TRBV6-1	CASSEVGSSVGYTF	TGTGCCAGCAGTGAAGTCGGCAGCTCGGTGGGCTACACCTTC
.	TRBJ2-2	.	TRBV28	CASSSWENTGELFF	TGTGCCAGCAGTTCCTGGGAGAACACCGGGGAGCTGTTTTTT
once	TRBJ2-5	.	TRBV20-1	CSAPGGRFQETQYF	TGCAGTGCACCAGGCGGACGGTTCCAAGAGACCCAGTACTTC
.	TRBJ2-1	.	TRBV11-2	CASSLPASAGHEQFF	TGTGCCAGCAGCTTACCCGCCTCCGCGGGCCATGAGCAGTTCTTC
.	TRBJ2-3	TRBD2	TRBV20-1	CSAPLSGRGTDTQYF	TGCAGTGCCCCATTGAGCGGGAGGGGTACAGATACGCAGTATTTT
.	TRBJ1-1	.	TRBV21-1	CASSKDKGEAFF	TGTGCCAGCAGCAAAGATAAGGGAGAAGCTTTCTTT
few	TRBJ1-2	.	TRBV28	CASSQQGYGYTF	TGTGCCAGCAGCCAACAGGGCTATGGCTACACCTTC
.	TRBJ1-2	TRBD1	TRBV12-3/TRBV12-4	CASSRTGTGGIYGYTF	TGTGCCAGCAGTCGTACCGGGACAGGGGGGATCTATGGCTACACCTTC
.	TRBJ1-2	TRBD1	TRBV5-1	CASSRQGEDTYGYTF	TGCGCCAGCAGCCGACAGGGTGAGGATACCTATGGCTACACCTTC
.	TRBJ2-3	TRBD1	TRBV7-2	CASSLGRDRGTDTQYF	TGTGCCAGCAGCTTAGGCCGGGACAGGGGCACAGATACGCAGTATTTT
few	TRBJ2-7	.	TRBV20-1	CSAKIQGTFYEQYF	TGCAGTGCTAAGATACAGGGGACTTTCTACGAGCAGTACTTC
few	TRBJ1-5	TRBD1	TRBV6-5	CASSYTNRGGNQPQHF	TGTGCCAGCAGTTACACGAACAGGGGCGGGAATCAGCCCCAGCATTTT
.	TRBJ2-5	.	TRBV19	CASSIRVEGETQYF	TGTGCCAGTAGTATCAGGGTCGAAGGGGAGACCCAGTACTTC
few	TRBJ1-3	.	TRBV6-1	CASKTGNPGNTIYF	TGTGCCAGTAAAACAGGCAACCCTGGAAACACCATATATTTT